Presented here are 24 T cell receptor beta chains from one specimen sequenced in a study of T cells in Graves' hyperthyroidism and ophthalmopathy. Authors of the study amplified TCR beta CDR3 regions from RNA transcripts. The HTBI primer set drove a first-round RT-PCR of the TCR CDR3. TCRdb called the multiplex PCR reads again in MiXCR, with one record for every CDR3 protein. Of fewer than 600,000 distinct CDR3 sequences listed, 13% to 15% were seen once; the top ten hold approximately 15%. The sample consisted of blood. The receptors were gathered from a woman aged 40 to 49 with Graves' hyperthyroidism.

This clonotype was counted ten times or more. The CDR3 reads CASSLSGGGNTDTQYF. CDR3 bases: TGTGCCAGCAGTTTAAGCGGAGGGGGCAACACAGATACGCAGTATTTT. The gene calls are TRBV28 and TRBJ2-3, with D possibly TRBD1 on 7 matching bases. The V gene lost 2 bases and the J gene lost 2 bases, with 14 bases spanning the gap. The germline CDR1 and CDR2 sequences are MDHEN and SYDVKM. CDR3 length: 16 residues.

In this sample, this clonotype turned up a few times. The chain links TRBV19 to TRBJ2-7; D gene ambiguous. Germline CDR1 and CDR2: LNHDA and SQIVND (reference sequence). The CDR3 is 13 amino acids. V was pared by 8 bases and J by 3 bases, with 14 bases between. The CDR3 protein is CASRKSAVYEQYF. DNA of the CDR3: TGTGCCAGTCGAAAGTCGGCGGTCTACGAGCAGTACTTC.

This clonotype came up a few times. The chain uses TRBV6-1 and TRBJ2-1; no clear D. Germline assignment: CDR1 MNHNS and CDR2 SASEGT. Between the trimmed V and J ends, which lost 8 bases and 5 bases, there was a span of 13 bases. This CDR3 is built from 13 residues. The CDR3 spells CASADTPDNEQFF. The CDR3 coding sequence is TGTGCCAGCGCGGATACTCCCGACAATGAGCAGTTCTTC.

This clonotype has more than one count but fewer than ten. The CDR3 DNA reads TGCAGTGCTAGAGAGCAGACAGGGGGCTACGAGCAGTACTTC. Amino acid sequence: CSAREQTGGYEQYF. This chain uses TRBV20-1 with TRBJ2-7; 9 positions match TRBD1. CDR3 length equals 14 residues. Trimming at V came to 0 bases and at J to 3 bases, leaving 3 bases not matched to a gene. CDR1 and CDR2 (germline): DFQATT, SNEGSKA (reference sequence).

This clonotype has ten or more counts. The chain links TRBV29-1 to TRBJ2-2, with D perhaps TRBD1 (5 bases). There are 12 residues in the CDR3. Trimming shortened V by 4 bases and J by 4 bases, and 7 bases separated the two germline ends. Germline V gives CDR1 SQVTM, CDR2 ANQGSEA. CDR3 nucleotides: TGCAGCGTTGCAGGGCGCACCGGGGAGCTGTTTTTT. Amino acids: CSVAGRTGELFF.

This clonotype has only a few counts. The V call is TRBV7-2, the J call TRBJ2-3, with 11 bases aligning to TRBD2. With V trimmed by 4 bases and J by 0 bases, 3 bases remained unmatched. The CDR3 runs 16 residues. CDR1 SGHTA and CDR2 FQGNSA come from the germline V gene. CDR3 DNA sequence: TGTGCCAGCAGCTCAGCTAGCGGGAGGAGCACAGATACGCAGTATTTT. It yields the protein CASSSASGRSTDTQYF.

In this sample, this clonotype turned up many times. V gene TRBV18 combines with J gene TRBJ2-1, with no clear D. The germline CDR1 and CDR2 sequences are KGHSH and LQKENI. The V end was cut by 3 bases, the J end by 4 bases, with 4 bases between. This CDR3 region has 12 residues. The CDR3 reads CASSPGYNEQFF. In nucleotides, the CDR3 is TGTGCCAGCTCACCGGGTTACAATGAGCAGTTCTTC. The variable domain in full, completed from reference TRBV18 and TRBJ2-1, reads NAGVMQNPRHLVRRRGQEARLRCSPMKGHSHVYWYRQLPEEGLKFMVYLQKENIIDESGMPKERFSAEFPKEGPSILRIQQVVRGDSAAYFCASSPGYNEQFFGPGTRLTVL.

This clonotype turned up a few times. This rearrangement joins TRBV7-8 to TRBJ2-7; no reliable D call. The germline gives CDR1 SGHVS, CDR2 FQNEAQ. V lost 4 bases and J lost 2, with 9 bases in between. The CDR3 extends over 13 amino acids. CDR3 sequence (DNA): TGTGCCAGCAGCTCATTAGGGACCTACGAGCAGTACTTC. This codes for CASSSLGTYEQYF.

This clonotype was found many times. The CDR3 nucleotides read TGTGCCAGCAGGCTTATCGCAGGGGGCGGTGAGCAGTTCTTC. Translation gives CASRLIAGGGEQFF. The chain carries TRBV28 and TRBJ2-1; 8 nucleotides align to TRBD1. Trimming at V came to 6 bases and at J to 9 bases, leaving 10 bases not matched to a gene. The CDR3 totals 14 residues. Germline V gene lookup returns CDR1 MDHEN and CDR2 SYDVKM.

In its sample, this clonotype was seen many times. The DNA of the CDR3 is TGTGCCAGCAGCCACCTTCCAGATACGCAGTATTTT. It yields the protein CASSHLPDTQYF. The chain is built from TRBV14 and TRBJ2-3; D is ambiguous. The CDR3 has 12 residues. The V and J ends lost 3 bases and 4 bases respectively, with 5 bases between them. The germline V gene encodes CDR1 SGHDN and CDR2 FVKESK. The variable domain in full, completed from reference TRBV14 and TRBJ2-3, reads EAGVTQFPSHSVIEKGQTVTLRCDPISGHDNLYWYRRVMGKEIKFLLHFVKESKQDESGMPNNRFLAERTGGTYSTLKVQPAELEDSGVYFCASSHLPDTQYFGPGTRLTVL.

This sequence joins TRBV7-3 and TRBJ2-7; 8 bases are shared with TRBD1. The CDR3 is made up of 15 amino acids. Per the germline V gene, CDR1 is SGHTA and CDR2 is FQGTGA. J was trimmed by 4 bases and V by 6 bases; bases with no gene match: 11. In DNA form, the CDR3 reads TGTGCCAGCAGTCAGGACAGGGCGGCTTCGTACGAGCAGTACTTC. Translating gives CASSQDRAASYEQYF.

The V gene is TRBV6-5, the J gene TRBJ1-6; tentative D call: TRBD1 (5 bases). V lost 0 bases to trimming and J lost 7 bases, with 13 bases between them. Germline V gives CDR1 MNHEY, CDR2 SVGAGI. This CDR3 has 16 amino acids. CDR3 region: CASSYSIQAGNSPLHF. The CDR3, as DNA: TGTGCCAGCAGTTACTCGATACAGGCTGGGAATTCACCCCTCCACTTT.

The table lists this clonotype with many counts. V usage is TRBV20-1 and J usage is TRBJ2-2, with 12 positions matching TRBD2. This CDR3 has 16 amino acids. Germline V gene sequence: CDR1 DFQATT, CDR2 SNEGSKA (reference sequence). V shed 3 bases and J 1 base; nucleotides not matched to a gene: 3. The CDR3 is CSARTSGSLNTGELFF. CDR3 DNA: TGCAGTGCTAGGACTAGCGGGAGTTTGAACACCGGGGAGCTGTTTTTT.

Many counts were recorded for this clonotype. The CDR3 DNA reads TGCGCCAGCAGCTTGGGGGGGACTAGGGCCTACAATGAGCAGTTCTTC. It codes for CASSLGGTRAYNEQFF. The chain combines TRBV5-1 with TRBJ2-1; 8 bases are a match to TRBD2. The CDR3 length is 16 residues. The germline gives CDR1 SGHRS, CDR2 YFSETQ. V shed 0 bases, J shed 2 bases, and the junction held 4 bases outside the gene matches.

V and J are TRBV20-1 and TRBJ1-4; D uncertain. CDR1 and CDR2 (germline): DFQATT, SNEGSKA (reference sequence). Trimming pared 5 bases from V and 5 bases from J, leaving 12 bases between. The CDR3 covers 13 residues. The CDR3 reads CSARASGNEKLFF. CDR3 nucleotide sequence: TGCAGTGCTCGGGCCTCGGGAAATGAAAAACTGTTTTTT.

This chain joins TRBV28 and TRBJ1-5; D is possibly TRBD1 (6 bases). CDR3 length equals 15 residues. Germline assignment: CDR1 MDHEN and CDR2 SYDVKM. The V end was cut by 6 bases, the J end by 2 bases, with 14 bases between. The CDR3 DNA follows: TGTGCCAGCAGATCATGGGGGGCTCGCAATCAGCCCCAGCATTTT. The encoded protein is CASRSWGARNQPQHF.

This clonotype came up once. The chain recombines TRBV29-1 with TRBJ2-2; 8 bases agree with TRBD2. V was pared by 4 bases and J by 5 bases, with 6 bases of the junction left unmatched. Germline assignment: CDR1 SQVTM and CDR2 ANQGSEA. The CDR3 sequence is 14 residues long. CDR3 coding DNA: TGCAGCGTTGTAAGCGGGAGTAAAACCGGGGAGCTGTTTTTT. Residues: CSVVSGSKTGELFF.

This clonotype was detected many times. V usage is TRBV28 and J usage is TRBJ2-3; 9 bases map to TRBD2. The ends lost 5 bases at V and 5 bases at J; junction bases unmatched: 17. There are 18 residues in the CDR3. Germline V CDR1 and CDR2: MDHEN, SYDVKM. The CDR3 nucleotides read TGTGCCAGCAGTCCCCATCCAGGGCTAGCGGGGACGGGAGATACGCAGTATTTT. It yields the protein CASSPHPGLAGTGDTQYF.

This clonotype occurred a few times. The chain recombines TRBV19 with TRBJ2-1, with D possibly TRBD1 on 7 matching bases. The germline gives CDR1 LNHDA, CDR2 SQIVND (reference sequence). The CDR3 has 15 amino acids. Trimming left V 5 bases short and J 5 bases short, with 16 bases between. The CDR3 region has the DNA TGTGCCAGTAGTTTCGACAGGGACTCTCACAATGAGCAGTTCTTC. This translates into CASSFDRDSHNEQFF.

In this sample, this clonotype turned up many times. The rearrangement joins TRBV28 to TRBJ2-3; 7 bases match TRBD2. The CDR3 has 16 amino acids. The V and J ends lost 4 bases and 6 bases, in that order; junction bases with no gene match: 13. Looked up from germline, CDR1 is MDHEN and CDR2 is SYDVKM. This CDR3 is CASSSYRRGETDTQYF. DNA of the CDR3: TGTGCCAGCAGTTCCTACCGACGGGGGGAGACGGATACGCAGTATTTT.

This chain joins TRBV6-2 or TRBV6-3 and TRBJ2-7; a weak D match, TRBD1 (5 bases). CDR3 length: 13 amino acids. With 6 bases removed from V and 3 bases from J, the gap between germline ends came to 12 bases. Germline V CDR1 and CDR2: MNHEY, SVGEGT. In nucleotides, the CDR3 is TGTGCCAGCAGGATGCAGGGTCGCTACGAGCAGTACTTC. It is translated as CASRMQGRYEQYF.

The chain has TRBV20-1 and TRBJ2-1; D is perhaps TRBD2 (6 bases). CDR1 DFQATT and CDR2 SNEGSKA come from the germline V gene (reference sequence). CDR3 length equals 13 residues. Trimming shortened V by 6 bases and J by 2 bases, and 11 bases separated the two germline ends. For the CDR3, the DNA is TGCAGTGCGCAGGGACTCACCTACAATGAGCAGTTCTTC. This sequence encodes CSAQGLTYNEQFF.

This clonotype has ten or more counts. This chain links TRBV28 with TRBJ2-7, with 9 bases lining up with TRBD2. V lost 2 bases, J lost 2 bases, and 7 bases stayed unmatched. Germline V lookup: CDR1 MDHEN, CDR2 SYDVKM. This CDR3 contains 16 residues. CDR3 amino acids: CASSLGPGTSPYEQYF. The CDR3 nucleotides read TGTGCCAGCAGTTTAGGGCCCGGGACTAGCCCCTACGAGCAGTACTTC.

This clonotype has at least ten counts. V gene TRBV4-1 combines with J gene TRBJ2-3, with 7 nucleotides matching TRBD2. From germline, CDR1 is MGHRA and CDR2 YSYEKL. This CDR3 is 16 amino acids long. J lost 0 bases, V lost 5 bases, and 8 bases had no gene match. The CDR3 reads CASSGTQRGSTDTQYF. CDR3 nucleotide sequence: TGCGCCAGCAGCGGAACCCAGCGGGGCAGCACAGATACGCAGTATTTT.